Each of the 22 T cell receptor beta chains below was sequenced from the same sample in a study of CD8 T cells in Susac syndrome. RNA, at about 0.5 to 1 ug, was reverse transcribed with random hexamers. Each CDR3 protein gets one entry after TCRdb re-called the immunoSEQ multiplex PCR reads with MiXCR. The sample lists approximately 210,000 distinct CDR3 sequences; about 95% were seen once. The sequenced sample consisted of CD4+ T cells from PBMCs. The receptors were sampled from a human donor with Susac syndrome.

The chain is built from TRBV30 and TRBJ1-5; TRBD1 is a possible D gene (5 bases). V dropped 3 bases and J dropped 3 bases, with 12 bases sitting between them. Germline CDR1 reads GTSNPN; CDR2 reads SVGIG (reference sequence). The CDR3 sequence is 14 residues long. The CDR3 reads CAWRGQGLNQPQHF. The DNA of the CDR3 is TGTGCCTGGAGAGGTCAGGGACTCAATCAGCCCCAGCATTTT.

The chain links TRBV28 to TRBJ2-2, with D perhaps assigned TRBD1 or TRBD2 (6 bases each). Trimming removed 6 bases at V and 0 bases at J, with 11 bases between. There are 15 residues in the CDR3. Germline loops: CDR1 MDHEN, CDR2 SYDVKM. CDR3 DNA sequence: TGTGCCAGCAGACAGGGAGGCGCGAACACCGGGGAGCTGTTTTTT. Translation gives CASRQGGANTGELFF.

The V gene is TRBV29-1, the J gene TRBJ2-5; no definite D call. Germline assignment: CDR1 SQVTM and CDR2 ANQGSEA. The V and J ends lost 4 bases and 0 bases respectively, with 6 bases between them. This CDR3 comprises 12 residues. CDR3 DNA sequence: TGCAGCGTTGTCGATAACCAAGAGACCCAGTACTTC. Translation gives CSVVDNQETQYF.

DNA of the CDR3: TGTGCCAGCAGTTCGACAGGGACGAACACTGAAGCTTTCTTT. Its translation is CASSSTGTNTEAFF. V is TRBV28 and J is TRBJ1-1, with 7 bases identical to TRBD1. J lost 1 base, V lost 4 bases, and 3 bases had no gene match. CDR3 length: 14 residues. Germline V lookup: CDR1 MDHEN, CDR2 SYDVKM.

The CDR3 protein is CASSQVTNQPQHF. CDR3 DNA sequence: TGCGCCAGCAGCCAAGTGACCAATCAGCCCCAGCATTTT. The chain has TRBV4-3 and TRBJ1-5; the D is unclear. V was clipped by 1 base and J by 3 bases, with 4 bases between them. CDR3 length equals 13 residues. Germline CDR1 reads LGHNA; CDR2 reads YSLEER.

V and J are TRBV30 and TRBJ1-1; TRBD1 might be the D (5 bases). Per germline, CDR1 GTSNPN and CDR2 SVGIG (reference sequence). Trimming shortened V by 0 bases and J by 6 bases, and 14 bases separated the two germline ends. The CDR3 length is 14 residues. The CDR3 nucleotides read TGTGCCTGGAGTGTACCTGACAGACAAGCTGAAGCTTTCTTT. Residues: CAWSVPDRQAEAFF.

V and J are TRBV6-5 and TRBJ2-2; TRBD2 is a possible D gene (5 bases). Between the trimmed V and J ends, which lost 6 bases and 5 bases, there was a span of 16 bases. The CDR3 contains 15 residues. The V gene's germline CDR1 is MNHEY and CDR2 SVGAGI. As DNA, the CDR3 is TGTGCCAGCAGATCAACGAGCCGGGGTACCGGGGAGCTGTTTTTT. Translation gives CASRSTSRGTGELFF.

This chain links TRBV4-1 with TRBJ2-2, with D perhaps matching TRBD2 (6 bases). Trimming stripped 7 bases from V and 5 bases from J, with 17 bases between. The CDR3 spans 15 residues. Germline CDR1 and CDR2: MGHRA and YSYEKL. The CDR3 protein is CASTRGDPLTGELFF. CDR3 in DNA: TGCGCCAGCACTCGCGGGGACCCCTTAACCGGGGAGCTGTTTTTT.

V and J are TRBV4-2 and TRBJ1-2; D remains ambiguous. Trimming left V 1 base short and J 0 bases short, with 6 bases between. The CDR3 is 14 amino acids. CDR1 is LGHNA and CDR2 is YNFKEQ in the germline V gene. CDR3 amino acids: CASSQVGANYGYTF. Here the CDR3 DNA reads TGTGCCAGCAGCCAAGTCGGGGCTAACTATGGCTACACCTTC.

The gene calls are TRBV3-1 and TRBJ2-5; no reliable D call. Germline CDR1 is LGHDT and CDR2 is YNNKEL (reference sequence). The CDR3 is made up of 13 amino acids. V lost 4 bases, J lost 3 bases, and 9 bases lay in between. CDR3 sequence reads: CASSREVKETQYF. CDR3 DNA sequence: TGTGCCAGCAGCCGGGAAGTTAAAGAGACCCAGTACTTC.

J is TRBJ1-5 and V is TRBV6-5; D gene uncertain. V shed 0 bases and J shed 6 bases, with 12 bases lying between them. Germline-derived CDR1 and CDR2 are MNHEY and SVGAGI. The CDR3 is 15 residues long. CDR3 nucleotide sequence: TGTGCCAGCAGTTACTCGGCAGGTGAGGGTCAGCCCCAGCATTTT. Translated: CASSYSAGEGQPQHF.

CDR3 residues: CASTPSSGDNEQFF. CDR3 DNA sequence: TGTGCCAGCACCCCCTCGTCGGGGGACAATGAGCAGTTCTTC. The V gene is TRBV9, the J gene TRBJ2-1; D perhaps matches TRBD2 (6 bases). The V and J ends lost 6 bases and 5 bases respectively, with 15 bases between them. The CDR3 spans 14 residues. The V gene's germline CDR1 is SGDLS and CDR2 YYNGEE.

V is TRBV6-2 or TRBV6-3 and J is TRBJ2-7; either TRBD1 or TRBD2 may supply D (5 bases each). The V end lost 3 bases, the J end lost 0 bases, and 9 bases lay between the germline ends. In germline, CDR1 is MNHEY, CDR2 SVGEGT. The CDR3 consists of 14 residues. The CDR3 loop is CASSYGTDSYEQYF. The CDR3 nucleotides read TGTGCCAGCAGTTATGGGACGGACTCCTACGAGCAGTACTTC.

The V gene is TRBV9, the J gene TRBJ2-3; tentatively, D is TRBD2 (6 bases). Germline CDR1 and CDR2: SGDLS and YYNGEE. V gave up 0 bases and J gave up 2 bases, with 25 bases separating them. The CDR3 is 20 amino acids. As DNA, the CDR3 is TGTGCCAGCAGCGTAGACCCCAGTAGCCGTCTAGCGTGGGCCACAGATACGCAGTATTTT. Its protein is CASSVDPSSRLAWATDTQYF.

The chain carries TRBV4-3 and TRBJ1-4; D may be TRBD1 (5 bases). Germline V gene lookup returns CDR1 LGHNA and CDR2 YSLEER. This CDR3 comprises 15 residues. V lost 6 bases, J lost 4 bases, and 15 bases lay in between. CDR3 DNA: TGCGCCAGCAGAGATGGCGGGGCGGGTAATGAAAAACTGTTTTTT. Translated, it gives CASRDGGAGNEKLFF.

V is TRBV20-1 and J is TRBJ1-5, with TRBD1 matching 7 bases. V trimming: 0 bases; J trimming: 3 bases; junction bases outside the gene matches: 8. Germline CDR1 reads DFQATT; CDR2 reads SNEGSKA (reference sequence). The CDR3 runs to 16 residues. The CDR3 here is CSARDGRDSVNQPQHF. CDR3 sequence (DNA): TGCAGTGCTAGAGACGGCCGGGACAGCGTCAATCAGCCCCAGCATTTT.

The sample holds one count of this clonotype. The V gene is TRBV19, the J gene TRBJ2-7; D is ambiguous. Trimming removed 10 bases from V and 7 bases from J, with 20 bases in between. Looked up from germline, CDR1 is LNHDA and CDR2 is SQIVND (reference sequence). The CDR3 totals 13 residues. CDR3 nucleotide sequence: TGTGCCACCTCGAGTCAGGCCCTAGGAGAGCAGTACTTC. Residues: CATSSQALGEQYF.

This chain connects TRBV6-1 to TRBJ2-3; 8 bases agree with TRBD2. With V trimmed by 7 bases and J by 5 bases, 23 bases remained unmatched. Germline CDR1 MNHNS, CDR2 SASEGT. This CDR3 comprises 19 residues. In nucleotides, the CDR3 is TGTGCCAGCACCAGAAAACCCCCTCCGGGGGGGGCCTCGGGAGATACGCAGTATTTT. This gives the protein CASTRKPPPGGASGDTQYF.

J is TRBJ1-1 and V is TRBV5-4, with D maybe TRBD1 (6 bases). The CDR3 is 17 residues long. The germline CDR1 and CDR2 sequences are SGHNT and YYREEE (reference sequence). The V and J ends lost 4 bases and 1 base respectively, with 20 bases between them. Here the CDR3 reads CASSAEIGGRANTEAFF. The DNA for the CDR3 is TGTGCCAGCAGCGCGGAAATAGGGGGAAGGGCGAACACTGAAGCTTTCTTT.

The genes are TRBV7-2 and TRBJ2-7; the match to TRBD1 covers 8 bases. The CDR3 totals 14 residues. In germline, CDR1 is SGHTA, CDR2 FQGNSA. V lost 5 bases, J lost 4 bases, and 7 bases stayed unmatched. The CDR3 is CASSPAGTGYEQYF. CDR3 DNA sequence: TGTGCCAGCAGCCCCGCCGGGACAGGATACGAGCAGTACTTC.

This sequence joins TRBV29-1 and TRBJ2-3; 13 nucleotides agree with TRBD2. There are 15 residues in the CDR3. Looked up from germline, CDR1 is SQVTM and CDR2 is ANQGSEA. V gave up 2 bases and J gave up 6 bases; unmatched junction bases: 5. The CDR3 nucleotides are TGCAGCGTTGAACGACTAGCGGGGGGCAGGGATACGCAGTATTTT. It specifies CSVERLAGGRDTQYF.

The J gene is TRBJ1-4, the V gene TRBV7-8; D is possibly TRBD1 (5 bases). V dropped 2 bases and J dropped 8 bases, with 15 bases sitting between them. Germline V lookup: CDR1 SGHVS, CDR2 FQNEAQ. The CDR3 sequence is 15 residues long. Here the CDR3 reads CASSLQGVDREKLFF. The CDR3 DNA follows: TGTGCCAGCAGCTTACAAGGGGTTGATCGGGAAAAACTGTTTTTT. Filled out from reference TRBV7-8 and TRBJ1-4, the complete variable domain reads GAGVSQSPRYKVAKRGQDVALRCDPISGHVSLFWYQQALGQGPEFLTYFQNEAQLDKSGLPSDRFFAERPEGSVSTLKIQRTQQEDSAVYLCASSLQGVDREKLFFGSGTQLSVL.